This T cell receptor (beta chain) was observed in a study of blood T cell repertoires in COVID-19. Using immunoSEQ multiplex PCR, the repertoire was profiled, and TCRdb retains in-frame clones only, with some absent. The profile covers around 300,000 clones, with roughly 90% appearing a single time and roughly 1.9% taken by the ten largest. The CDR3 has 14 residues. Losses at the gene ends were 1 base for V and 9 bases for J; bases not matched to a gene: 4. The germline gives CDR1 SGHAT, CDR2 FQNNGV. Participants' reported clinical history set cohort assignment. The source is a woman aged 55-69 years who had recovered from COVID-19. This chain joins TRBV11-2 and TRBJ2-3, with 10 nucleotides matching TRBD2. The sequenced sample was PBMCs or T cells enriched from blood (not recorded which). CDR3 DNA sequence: TGTGCCAGCAGCTTAGTTCTAGCGGGAGACACGCAGTATTTT. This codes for CASSLVLAGDTQYF.